The 20 T cell receptor beta chains below all came from one sample that was sequenced in a study of blood T cell repertoires in COVID-19. Method: immunoSEQ multiplex PCR; TCRdb's copy keeps in-frame clones and lacks some. The sample includes about 130,000 clones, around 81% seen only once; the top ten take 3.5% to 4.5%. Sequenced input: peripheral blood. All receptors come from a woman aged 45-65 years with acute or convalescent COVID-19.

The gene calls are TRBV20-1 and TRBJ2-5, with a possible D match to TRBD1 (6 bases). Germline V gene lookup returns CDR1 DFQATT and CDR2 SNEGSKA (reference sequence). The V and J ends lost 3 bases and 5 bases respectively, with 16 bases between them. The CDR3 sequence is 14 residues long. The DNA of the CDR3 is TGCAGTGCTAGTTTACAGGGTCCGACGGAGACCCAGTACTTC. Translated, it gives CSASLQGPTETQYF.

This clone was observed a single time. The V gene is TRBV9, the J gene TRBJ2-2; D remains unclear. V lost 0 bases and J lost 7, with 7 bases in between. Germline V gene lookup returns CDR1 SGDLS and CDR2 YYNGEE. There are 13 residues in the CDR3. CDR3 bases: TGTGCCAGCAGCGTAGTCCTAGACGGGGAGCTGTTTTTT. Encoded protein: CASSVVLDGELFF. Using reference TRBV9 and TRBJ2-2 for the parts outside the CDR3, the full variable domain is DSGVTQTPKHLITATGQRVTLRCSPRSGDLSVYWYQQSLDQGLQFLIQYYNGEERAKGNILERFSAQQFPDLHSELNLSSLELGDSALYFCASSVVLDGELFFGEGSRLTVL.

The CDR3 DNA reads as TGTGCCAGCAGCAAAGTCTTACGGGGTCTAGGCTATGGCTACACCTTC. Encoded protein: CASSKVLRGLGYGYTF. The V and J genes are TRBV21-1 and TRBJ1-2. TRBV21-1 is designated a pseudogene. CDR3 size: 16 residues.

The chain couples TRBV28 to TRBJ1-4; the D is unclear. This CDR3 spans 11 amino acids. V was shortened by 6 bases and J by 8 bases, with 7 bases between the two germline ends. Germline assignment: CDR1 MDHEN and CDR2 SYDVKM. The chain's CDR3 is CASRVQEKLFF. As DNA, the CDR3 is TGTGCCAGCAGGGTTCAGGAAAAACTGTTTTTT.

V is TRBV9 and J is TRBJ2-3; D might be TRBD2 (5 bases). This CDR3 has 13 residues. From germline, CDR1 is SGDLS and CDR2 YYNGEE. Trimming shortened V by 0 bases and J by 3 bases, and 5 bases separated the two germline ends. Here the CDR3 reads CASSVAGTDTQYF. CDR3 in DNA: TGTGCCAGCAGCGTAGCGGGGACAGATACGCAGTATTTT.

The chain uses TRBV2 and TRBJ2-4; 9 nucleotides match TRBD2. CDR1 and CDR2 from the germline V gene are SNHLY and FYNNEI. The length of the CDR3 is 16 residues. V shed 6 bases, J shed 2 bases, and the junction held 8 bases outside the gene matches. The chain's CDR3 is CASSVTSGGSKNIQYF. Written as DNA, the CDR3 is TGTGCCAGCAGCGTGACTAGCGGAGGTTCCAAAAACATTCAGTACTTC.

The chain has TRBV7-9 and TRBJ2-1; TRBD2 aligns across 9 bases. This CDR3 is 15 amino acids long. Germline CDR1 is SEHNR and CDR2 is FQNEAQ (reference sequence). V trimming: 6 bases; J trimming: 0 bases; junction bases outside the gene matches: 3. The CDR3 protein is CASSSGSGSYNEQFF. CDR3 nucleotide sequence: TGTGCCAGCAGTAGCGGGAGTGGCTCCTACAATGAGCAGTTCTTC.

The chain combines TRBV30 with TRBJ1-1, with D possibly being TRBD1 (6 bases). V gave up 0 bases and J gave up 8 bases, with 16 bases separating them. The germline gives CDR1 GTSNPN, CDR2 SVGIG (reference sequence). The CDR3 runs to 14 residues. The CDR3 spells CAWSVGLGGREAFF. CDR3 coding DNA: TGTGCCTGGAGTGTAGGTCTTGGGGGCCGGGAAGCTTTCTTT.

V and J are TRBV19 and TRBJ1-1; TRBD1 is a possible D gene (5 bases). V was shortened by 6 bases and J by 3 bases, with 17 bases between the two germline ends. This CDR3 is built from 15 residues. CDR1 and CDR2 from the germline V gene are LNHDA and SQIVND (reference sequence). CDR3 bases: TGTGCCAGTAGCCCTAGCCGGGGGTTGGACACTGAAGCTTTCTTT. It yields the protein CASSPSRGLDTEAFF.

The chain recombines TRBV27 with TRBJ1-1; no firm D call. V was pared by 3 bases and J by 0 bases, with 8 bases between. The CDR3 sequence is 14 residues long. Germline V gene sequence: CDR1 MNHEY, CDR2 SMNVEV (reference sequence). CDR3 sequence: CASSLRQMNTEAFF. The CDR3 DNA reads TGTGCCAGCAGTTTGAGGCAGATGAACACTGAAGCTTTCTTT.

This chain joins TRBV7-8 and TRBJ2-7, with 9 bases aligning to TRBD2. The CDR3 has 16 residues. Germline V gene data show CDR1 as SGHVS and CDR2 as FQNEAQ. The trim removed 4 bases at V and 6 bases at J, leaving 13 bases unmatched. The CDR3, as DNA: TGTGCCAGCAGCTCCAGAGGGGGCGGGGGGGCTGGCGAGCAGTACTTC. Translated, it gives CASSSRGGGGAGEQYF.

This sequence joins TRBV13 and TRBJ2-7; no firm D call. V gave up 6 bases and J gave up 7 bases, with 10 bases separating them. Germline CDR1 PRHDT, CDR2 FYEKMQ (reference sequence). The length of the CDR3 is 11 residues. In DNA, the CDR3 is TGTGCCAGCAGTCTCTCGAGGGAGCAGTACTTC. Its protein is CASSLSREQYF.

This clone was found once. One junction end does not reproduce the germline sequence, and a read error may be involved. The chain links TRBV4-2 to TRBJ2-7; D may be TRBD2 (5 bases). The CDR3 is 13 amino acids. The germline V gene encodes CDR1 LGHNA and CDR2 YNFKEQ. CDR3 DNA: TGTGCCAGCAGCCAACCGGACTCCCACGAGCAGTACTTC. The encoded protein is CASSQPDSHEQYF.

In DNA form, the CDR3 reads TGCGCCAGCAGCTTGGCTTCAGCGGGGCAAGAGACCCAGTACTTC. This codes for CASSLASAGQETQYF. The chain has TRBV5-1 and TRBJ2-5; the match to TRBD2 covers 7 bases. This CDR3 region has 15 residues. V lost 0 bases and J lost 2; bases outside the gene matches: 4. CDR1 is SGHRS, CDR2 YFSETQ, per germline.

J is TRBJ1-2 and V is TRBV11-2; 9 bases agree with TRBD1. This CDR3 region has 14 residues. The germline V gene has CDR1 SGHAT and CDR2 FQNNGV. V lost 10 bases, J lost 3 bases, and 9 bases stayed unmatched. The CDR3 here is CAISWDREDYGYTF. Written as DNA, the CDR3 is TGTGCCATCTCTTGGGACAGGGAAGACTATGGCTACACCTTC. Full variable domain (rest looked up from reference TRBV11-2 and TRBJ1-2): EAGVAQSPRYKIIEKRQSVAFWCNPISGHATLYWYQQILGQGPKLLIQFQNNGVVDDSQLPKDRFSAERLKGVDSTLKIQPAKLEDSAVYLCAISWDREDYGYTFGSGTRLTVV.

The chain has TRBV3-1 (or the pseudogene TRBV3-2) and TRBJ2-1; 9 positions match TRBD1. V dropped 11 bases and J dropped 8; count of bases not matched to a gene: 10. Germline V CDR1 and CDR2: LGHDT, YNNKEL (reference sequence). The CDR3 contains 13 residues. CDR3 in amino acids: CAVRGQGLYEQFF. CDR3 DNA: TGTGCCGTCCGTGGACAGGGGCTATATGAGCAGTTCTTC.

The V gene is TRBV27, the J gene TRBJ1-2, with TRBD1 as a possible D gene (6 bases). Germline CDR1 and CDR2: MNHEY and SMNVEV (reference sequence). V was cut by 6 bases and J by 5 bases, with 16 bases left in between. The CDR3 runs to 14 residues. The DNA of the CDR3 is TGTGCCAGCAGCCGCTCTGGGGGACAATATGGCTACACCTTC. The encoded protein is CASSRSGGQYGYTF.

The gene calls are TRBV14 and TRBJ1-1; unclear D gene. This CDR3 has 16 residues. V lost 2 bases, J lost 2 bases, and 15 bases lay in between. In germline, CDR1 is SGHDN, CDR2 FVKESK. The CDR3 DNA follows: TGTGCCAGCAGCCAAACGTCGGGGATTGGTAACACTGAAGCTTTCTTT. This codes for CASSQTSGIGNTEAFF.

The chain recombines TRBV25-1 with TRBJ1-1; D perhaps matches TRBD1 (6 bases). Germline V gene sequence: CDR1 MGHDK, CDR2 SYGVNS. V shed 7 bases and J shed 3 bases, with 12 bases lying between them. The length of the CDR3 is 13 residues. CDR3 DNA sequence: TGTGCCAGCACCCGACAGGCCTACACTGAAGCTTTCTTT. This translates into CASTRQAYTEAFF.

V is TRBV6-5 and J is TRBJ2-3; 7 nucleotides line up with TRBD1. J was trimmed by 4 bases and V by 6 bases; bases with no gene match: 7. Per germline, CDR1 MNHEY and CDR2 SVGAGI. CDR3 length equals 14 residues. CDR3 region: CASRTGWNADTQYF. CDR3 nucleotides: TGTGCCAGCAGGACAGGGTGGAATGCAGATACGCAGTATTTT.